These 14 T cell receptor beta chains were all obtained from the same sample, sequenced in a study of blood T cell repertoires in COVID-19. Using immunoSEQ multiplex PCR, the repertoire was profiled, and TCRdb retains in-frame clones only, with some absent. The table records about 100,000 clones, 85% of them present only once. What was sequenced was peripheral blood. The receptors derive from a man aged 45-65 years with active or convalescent COVID-19.

Written as DNA, the CDR3 is TGTGCTAGTGGTTTGTACAGGGTTCCACCTTCCCATAGCAATCAGCCCCAGCATTTT. Amino acids: CASGLYRVPPSHSNQPQHF. The chain recombines TRBV12-5 with TRBJ1-5; possibly TRBD1 for D (6 bases). This CDR3 region has 19 residues. Germline CDR1 reads LGHNT; CDR2 reads FRNRAP. V lost 2 bases, J lost 0 bases, and 20 bases lay in between.

The V and J genes are TRBV19 and TRBJ2-3; 10 bases line up with TRBD2. CDR3 length equals 16 residues. Germline V gene lookup returns CDR1 LNHDA and CDR2 SQIVND (reference sequence). Losses at the gene ends were 5 bases for V and 6 bases for J; bases not matched to a gene: 11. Written as DNA, the CDR3 is TGTGCCAGTAGTTTCGAGACTAGCGGGTTGTTGGATACGCAGTATTTT. This gives the protein CASSFETSGLLDTQYF.

The chain is built from TRBV11-3 and TRBJ1-2, with 9 nucleotides matching TRBD1. The CDR3 totals 15 residues. V was clipped by 5 bases and J by 4 bases; unmatched bases: 8. Germline V lookup: CDR1 SGHNT, CDR2 YENEEA. The CDR3 DNA reads as TGTGCCAGCAGCCGTGGACAGGGGTGGTCCTATGGCTACACCTTC. This encodes CASSRGQGWSYGYTF.

J is TRBJ2-7 and V is TRBV2, with 10 bases fitting TRBD2. The CDR3 covers 15 residues. Germline CDR1 SNHLY, CDR2 FYNNEI. J was trimmed by 3 bases and V by 6 bases; bases with no gene match: 8. The CDR3: CASRAGTSAYYEQYF. As DNA, the CDR3 is TGTGCCAGCAGGGCCGGGACTAGCGCCTACTACGAGCAGTACTTC.

The V call is TRBV24-1, the J call TRBJ1-1, with D uncertain. The CDR3 has 15 residues. Germline CDR1 KGHDR, CDR2 SFDVKD. V lost 1 base and J 4 bases, leaving 12 bases between the germline ends. CDR3 coding DNA: TGTGCCACCAGTGATTTAAAGGGAGGGCGCACTGAAGCTTTCTTT. Translation gives CATSDLKGGRTEAFF.

The chain recombines TRBV4-1 with TRBJ1-4, with D uncertain. The CDR3 has 13 residues. The germline V and J ends were trimmed by 5 bases and 7 bases, with 11 bases remaining between them. The germline gives CDR1 MGHRA, CDR2 YSYEKL. The CDR3 DNA is TGCGCCAGCAGCTCCCCCTCGGGTGAAAAACTGTTTTTT. As protein: CASSSPSGEKLFF.

CDR3 region: CASSGGAEQYF. The CDR3 DNA reads as TGTGCCAGCAGTGGCGGGGCGGAACAGTACTTC. V gene TRBV2 combines with J gene TRBJ2-7; weak D call: TRBD2 (6 bases). Germline V gene lookup returns CDR1 SNHLY and CDR2 FYNNEI. V lost 4 bases to trimming and J lost 10 bases, with 11 bases between them. This CDR3 is 11 amino acids long.

V usage is TRBV7-3 and J usage is TRBJ2-2; maybe TRBD2 (5 bases). V shed 5 bases and J shed 2 bases, with 9 bases lying between them. The length of the CDR3 is 14 residues. CDR1 is SGHTA, CDR2 FQGTGA, per germline. CDR3 nucleotide sequence: TGTGCCAGCAGCCCGGGGTATAACACCGGGGAGCTGTTTTTT. Translating it yields CASSPGYNTGELFF.

The gene calls are TRBV12-3 or TRBV12-4 and TRBJ1-3; perhaps TRBD1 as D (6 bases). V gave up 10 bases and J gave up 0 bases, with 10 bases separating them. CDR3 length equals 13 residues. The CDR3 DNA reads TGTGCCACCGAGGACAGCTCTGGAAACACCATATATTTT. Amino acids: CATEDSSGNTIYF.

The V call is TRBV9, the J call TRBJ2-7; TRBD2 is a possible D gene (5 bases). Trimming left V 4 bases short and J 4 bases short, with 18 bases between. Germline V gene data show CDR1 as SGDLS and CDR2 as YYNGEE. The CDR3 contains 15 residues. Written as DNA, the CDR3 is TGTGCCAGCAGCCGTGAGGGCTCCAAAGGGTACGAGCAGTACTTC. This gives the protein CASSREGSKGYEQYF.

The chain recombines TRBV25-1 with TRBJ1-1, with D possibly matching TRBD1 (5 bases). Germline V gene lookup returns CDR1 MGHDK and CDR2 SYGVNS. The CDR3 has 15 amino acids. The V gene lost 1 base and the J gene lost 4 bases, with 13 bases spanning the gap. CDR3 DNA sequence: TGTGCCAGCAGTGAATTTCTCGGGGGAACCACTGAAGCTTTCTTT. This encodes CASSEFLGGTTEAFF.

The gene calls are TRBV14 and TRBJ2-1, with 7 nucleotides matching TRBD2. V shed 3 bases and J 0 bases; nucleotides not matched to a gene: 8. CDR3 size: 17 residues. Germline CDR1 and CDR2: SGHDN and FVKESK. The CDR3 reads CASSHLRRGSSYNEQFF. CDR3 DNA: TGTGCCAGCAGCCACCTTCGACGCGGGAGCTCCTACAATGAGCAGTTCTTC.

The chain links TRBV25-1 to TRBJ2-2; D might be TRBD2 (7 bases). V lost 7 bases, J lost 4 bases, and 13 bases lay in between. This CDR3 has 14 residues. Germline CDR1 reads MGHDK; CDR2 reads SYGVNS. The CDR3 here is CASTGGQGTGELFF. Here the CDR3 DNA reads TGTGCCAGCACCGGGGGGCAGGGCACCGGGGAGCTGTTTTTT.

This chain uses TRBV28 with TRBJ1-1, with D possibly matching TRBD1 (5 bases). CDR1 is MDHEN and CDR2 is SYDVKM in the germline V gene. With 5 bases removed from V and 8 bases from J, the gap between germline ends came to 15 bases. The CDR3 totals 13 residues. The CDR3 nucleotides are TGTGCCAGCAGTCAGGGAAGAACCCCCGAAGCTTTCTTT. Translation: CASSQGRTPEAFF.